Many counts were recorded for the clone carrying this T cell receptor (beta chain). Its specificity is not known. Breast cancer patients provided tissue from their axillary draining lymph nodes. TCRdb fed the multiplex PCR reads into MiXCR, producing one record per CDR3 protein. The repertoire includes approximately 200,000 distinct CDR3 sequences, over 25% of them detected once, and approximately 4.3% sits in the top ten. V was cut by 3 bases and J by 1 base, with 6 bases left in between. The germline V gene has CDR1 SNHLY and CDR2 FYNNEI. The CDR3 sequence is 13 residues long. This entry belongs to a study of breast tumors, draining lymph nodes, adjacent tissues. Study-wide results and limits: Tumor and nontumor repertoires were significantly more similar in luminal-like than in basal-like breast cancer. The lymph node origin of tumor T cells was framed as consistent with a hypothesis, not demonstrated.

The receptor was derived from a female donor with breast cancer. Some clones in this sample may be carry-over from other donors' samples. The rearrangement links TRBV2 to TRBJ1-2, with D tentatively TRBD1 (6 bases). The source material was axillary lymph node tissue. Here the CDR3 reads CASSDRGNYGYTF. The CDR3, as DNA: TGTGCCAGCAGTGACAGGGGTAACTATGGCTACACCTTC.